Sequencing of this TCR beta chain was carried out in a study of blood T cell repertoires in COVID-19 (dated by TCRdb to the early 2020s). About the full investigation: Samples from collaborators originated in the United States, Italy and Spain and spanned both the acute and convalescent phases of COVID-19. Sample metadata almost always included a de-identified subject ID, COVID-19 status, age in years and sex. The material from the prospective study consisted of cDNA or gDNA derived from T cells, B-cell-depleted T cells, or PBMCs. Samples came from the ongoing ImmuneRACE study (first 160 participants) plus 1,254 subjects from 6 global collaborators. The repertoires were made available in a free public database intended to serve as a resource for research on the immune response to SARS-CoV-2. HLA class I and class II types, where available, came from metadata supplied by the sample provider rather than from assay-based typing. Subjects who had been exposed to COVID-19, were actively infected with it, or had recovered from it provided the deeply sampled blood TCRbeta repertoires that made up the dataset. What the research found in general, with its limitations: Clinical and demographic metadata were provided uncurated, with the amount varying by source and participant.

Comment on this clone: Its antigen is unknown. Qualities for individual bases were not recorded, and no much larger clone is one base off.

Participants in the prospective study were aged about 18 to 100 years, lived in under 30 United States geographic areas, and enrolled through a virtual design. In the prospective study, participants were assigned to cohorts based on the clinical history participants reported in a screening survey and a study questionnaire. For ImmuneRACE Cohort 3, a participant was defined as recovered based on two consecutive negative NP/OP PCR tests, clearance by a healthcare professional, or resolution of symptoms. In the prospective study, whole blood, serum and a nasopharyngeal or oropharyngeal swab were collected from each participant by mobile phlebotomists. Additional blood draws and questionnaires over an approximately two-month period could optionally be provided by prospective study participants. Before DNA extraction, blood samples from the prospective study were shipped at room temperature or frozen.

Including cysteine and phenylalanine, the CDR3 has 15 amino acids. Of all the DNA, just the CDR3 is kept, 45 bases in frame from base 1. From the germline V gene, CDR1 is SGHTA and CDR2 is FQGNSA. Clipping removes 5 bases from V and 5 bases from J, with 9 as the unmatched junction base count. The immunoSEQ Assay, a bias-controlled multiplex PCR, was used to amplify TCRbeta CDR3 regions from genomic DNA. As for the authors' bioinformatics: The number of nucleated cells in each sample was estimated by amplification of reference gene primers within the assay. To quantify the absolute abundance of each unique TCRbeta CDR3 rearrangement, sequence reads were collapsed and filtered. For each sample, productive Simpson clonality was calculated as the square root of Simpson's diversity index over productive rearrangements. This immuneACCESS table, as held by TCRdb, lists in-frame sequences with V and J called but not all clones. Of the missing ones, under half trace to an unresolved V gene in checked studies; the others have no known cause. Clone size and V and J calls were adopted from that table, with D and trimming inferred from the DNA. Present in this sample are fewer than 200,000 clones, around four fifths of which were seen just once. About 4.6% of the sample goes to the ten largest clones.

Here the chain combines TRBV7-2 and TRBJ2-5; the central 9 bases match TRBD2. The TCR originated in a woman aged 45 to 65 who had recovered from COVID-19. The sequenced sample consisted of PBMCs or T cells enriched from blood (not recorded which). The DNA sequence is TGTGCCAGCAGCACCTCGCTAGCGGGAAGTGAGACCCAGTACTTC. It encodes CASSTSLAGSETQYF. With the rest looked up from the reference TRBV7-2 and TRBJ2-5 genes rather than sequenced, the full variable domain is GAGVSQSPSNKVTEKGKDVELRCDPISGHTALYWYRQSLGQGLEFLIYFQGNSAPDKSGLPSDRFSAERTGGSVSTLTIQRTQQEDSAVYLCASSTSLAGSETQYFGPGTRLLVL.